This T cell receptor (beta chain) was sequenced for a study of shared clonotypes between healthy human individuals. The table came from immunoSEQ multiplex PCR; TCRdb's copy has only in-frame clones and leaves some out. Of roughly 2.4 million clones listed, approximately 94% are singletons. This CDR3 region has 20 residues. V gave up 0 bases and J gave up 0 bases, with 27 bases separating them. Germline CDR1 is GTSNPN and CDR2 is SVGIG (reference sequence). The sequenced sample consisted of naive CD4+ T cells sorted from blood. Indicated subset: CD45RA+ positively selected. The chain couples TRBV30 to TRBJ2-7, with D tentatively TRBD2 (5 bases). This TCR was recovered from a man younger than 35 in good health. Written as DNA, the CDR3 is TGTGCCTGGAGTGTACCAAAAGGTGAAAAGGGATGGGAGAACTCCTACGAGCAGTACTTC. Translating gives CAWSVPKGEKGWENSYEQYF.